The next 24 T cell receptor beta chains were all read from a single sample in a study of blood T cell repertoires in COVID-19. Assay used: immunoSEQ multiplex PCR; TCRdb lists only in-frame clones, some missing. The table has roughly 230,000 clones, 84% seen once. The material sequenced was PBMCs or T cells enriched from blood (not recorded which). The receptors here all came from a man between 50 and 59 years old who had recovered from COVID-19.

This sequence joins TRBV24-1 and TRBJ2-1; 10 bases align to TRBD2. Per germline, CDR1 KGHDR and CDR2 SFDVKD. This CDR3 has 17 residues. V shed 4 bases and J 6 bases; nucleotides not matched to a gene: 11. Here the CDR3 reads CATSDRNGLAGVNEQFF. The CDR3 DNA is TGTGCCACCAGTGACCGTAATGGGCTAGCGGGGGTCAATGAGCAGTTCTTC.

The V and J genes are TRBV5-1 and TRBJ1-4; D gene uncertain. CDR3 length equals 14 residues. V was cut by 7 bases and J by 5 bases, with 15 bases left in between. The V gene's germline CDR1 is SGHRS and CDR2 YFSETQ. CDR3 in amino acids: CASGEEQRNEKLFF. CDR3 in DNA: TGCGCCAGCGGGGAGGAACAGAGAAATGAAAAACTGTTTTTT.

This clone was seen only a few times. The chain links TRBV5-4 to TRBJ1-2; D is uncertain. V lost 0 bases to trimming and J lost 5 bases, with 8 bases between them. CDR3 length: 13 amino acids. CDR1 is SGHNT, CDR2 YYREEE, per germline (reference sequence). The CDR3: CASSLGGIYGYTF. CDR3 in DNA: TGTGCCAGCAGCTTGGGAGGGATTTATGGCTACACCTTC.

V usage is TRBV2 and J usage is TRBJ2-3, with 9 bases lining up with TRBD2. V trimming: 7 bases; J trimming: 5 bases; junction bases outside the gene matches: 10. CDR1 and CDR2 (germline): SNHLY, FYNNEI. CDR3 length equals 15 residues. The CDR3: CASIGGRASIDTQYF. The CDR3 DNA sequence: TGTGCCAGCATTGGCGGGAGGGCCAGTATAGATACGCAGTATTTT.

The rearrangement links TRBV5-8 to TRBJ2-7, with TRBD2 matching over 8 bases. The CDR3 extends over 15 amino acids. V shed 3 bases and J 2 bases; nucleotides not matched to a gene: 7. CDR1 SGHTS and CDR2 YDEGEE come from the germline V gene. The chain's CDR3 is CASSSGTSPPYEQYF. CDR3 DNA: TGTGCCAGCAGCTCCGGGACTAGTCCCCCCTACGAGCAGTACTTC. The full variable domain, its missing parts supplied by reference TRBV5-8 and TRBJ2-7, is EAGVTQSPTHLIKTRGQQATLRCSPISGHTSVYWYQQALGLGLQFLLWYDEGEERNRGNFPPRFSGRQFPNYSSELNVNALELEDSALYLCASSSGTSPPYEQYFGPGTRLTVT.

This clone was seen a single time. The chain uses TRBV7-9 and TRBJ2-7, with D perhaps TRBD1 (6 bases). The ends were cut back, 4 bases at V and 3 bases at J, with 7 bases in the middle. The germline gives CDR1 SEHNR, CDR2 FQNEAQ (reference sequence). This CDR3 is 12 amino acids long. The DNA of the CDR3 is TGTGCCAGCAGCTGGACAGTCTACGAGCAGTACTTC. It translates to CASSWTVYEQYF. Full variable domain (missing parts from reference TRBV7-9 and TRBJ2-7): DTGVSQNPRHKITKRGQNVTFRCDPISEHNRLYWYRQTLGQGPEFLTYFQNEAQLEKSRLLSDRFSAERPKGSFSTLEIQRTEQGDSAMYLCASSWTVYEQYFGPGTRLTVT.

The chain combines TRBV4-1 with TRBJ2-3; 11 bases are a match to TRBD2. The CDR3 has 18 residues. Trimming removed 1 base from V and 2 bases from J; junction bases left unmatched: 8. Germline V gene lookup returns CDR1 MGHRA and CDR2 YSYEKL. The CDR3 bases are TGCGCCAGCAGCCAAGGTTTACTAGCGGGGGACTTCACAGATACGCAGTATTTT. It translates to CASSQGLLAGDFTDTQYF.

DNA of the CDR3: TGTGCCAGCATGGGAGGGGCCTTCACAGATACGCAGTATTTT. It yields the protein CASMGGAFTDTQYF. The chain couples TRBV7-6 to TRBJ2-3; 7 positions match TRBD2. This CDR3 has 14 residues. Trimming took 7 bases from V and 2 from J; bases not matched to a gene: 6. Germline CDR1 and CDR2: SGHVS and FNYEAQ.

The V call is TRBV5-1, the J call TRBJ2-7, with TRBD1 matching over 7 bases. CDR1 and CDR2 from the germline V gene are SGHRS and YFSETQ. This CDR3 comprises 14 residues. The V gene end was trimmed by 3 bases and the J gene end by 6 bases; junction bases not matched to a gene: 9. The CDR3 loop is CASSSRDSFSEQYF. The CDR3 nucleotides read TGCGCCAGCAGCTCCCGGGACAGTTTTTCCGAGCAGTACTTC.

This clone was detected once. Here the CDR3 reads CASGKQGAGDNEQFF. The DNA of the CDR3 is TGTGCCAGCGGCAAACAGGGGGCGGGAGACAATGAGCAGTTCTTC. The chain carries TRBV25-1 and TRBJ2-1, with 9 bases fitting TRBD1. V shed 8 bases, J shed 5 bases, and the junction held 10 bases outside the gene matches. The CDR3 is 15 residues long. The germline gives CDR1 MGHDK, CDR2 SYGVNS.

The CDR3 DNA sequence: TGTGCCAGCAGCTTGTCTTCTCATCAGCCCCAGCATTTT. Its translation: CASSLSSHQPQHF. The chain couples TRBV7-9 to TRBJ1-5; D not resolved. V lost 3 bases, J lost 5 bases, and 8 bases lay in between. This CDR3 is 13 amino acids long. Germline V gene sequence: CDR1 SEHNR, CDR2 FQNEAQ (reference sequence).

The V gene is TRBV7-8, the J gene TRBJ2-7; D might be TRBD1 (6 bases). Looked up from germline, CDR1 is SGHVS and CDR2 is FQNEAQ. V dropped 6 bases and J dropped 8 bases, with 11 bases sitting between them. The CDR3 is made up of 11 amino acids. CDR3 amino acids: CASSPGTKQYF. Here the CDR3 DNA reads TGTGCCAGCAGTCCCGGGACAAAGCAGTACTTC.

The V gene is TRBV5-1, the J gene TRBJ2-7; TRBD2 agrees at 7 bases. CDR1 SGHRS and CDR2 YFSETQ come from the germline V gene. V shed 3 bases and J 3 bases; nucleotides not matched to a gene: 3. The CDR3 sequence is 13 residues long. The CDR3: CASSSRDYYEQYF. Here the CDR3 DNA reads TGCGCCAGCAGCTCCAGGGACTACTACGAGCAGTACTTC.

V usage is TRBV21-1 and J usage is TRBJ2-1; no DNA check was done on the table's D call, TRBD2. TRBV21-1 is classified as a pseudogene. The CDR3 totals 14 residues. The CDR3 here is CATPRGLADNEQFF. The DNA of the CDR3 is TGTGCCACACCCCGAGGGCTAGCGGACAATGAGCAGTTCTTC.

The chain carries TRBV18 and TRBJ2-5; no clear D gene. This CDR3 has 12 residues. Trimming took 6 bases from V and 14 from J, leaving 19 bases between them. The germline V gene encodes CDR1 KGHSH and CDR2 LQKENI. This chain's CDR3 is CASSRNEASSYF. The DNA of the CDR3 is TGTGCCAGCTCCCGGAATGAGGCCAGTTCATACTTC.

V and J are TRBV5-1 and TRBJ2-1; D might be TRBD2 (7 bases). There are 15 residues in the CDR3. Germline CDR1 reads SGHRS; CDR2 reads YFSETQ. V was cut by 4 bases and J by 4 bases, with 15 bases left in between. DNA for the CDR3: TGCGCCAGCAGCGAAGGGGGGGCCGGGTACAATGAGCAGTTCTTC. Encoded protein: CASSEGGAGYNEQFF.

The rearrangement uses TRBV2 and TRBJ1-2; D call uncertain. Germline V gives CDR1 SNHLY, CDR2 FYNNEI. With 5 bases removed from V and 5 bases from J, the gap between germline ends came to 15 bases. The CDR3 extends over 14 amino acids. The CDR3 nucleotides are TGTGCCAGCAGTCCCGAGATACCTGCATATGGCTACACCTTC. The encoded protein is CASSPEIPAYGYTF. Filled out from reference TRBV2 and TRBJ1-2, the complete variable domain reads EPEVTQTPSHQVTQMGQEVILRCVPISNHLYFYWYRQILGQKVEFLVSFYNNEISEKSEIFDDQFSVERPDGSNFTLKIRSTKLEDSAMYFCASSPEIPAYGYTFGSGTRLTVV.

This sequence joins TRBV4-2 and TRBJ2-3; 8 bases agree with TRBD2. The CDR3 is 23 amino acids. Looked up from germline, CDR1 is LGHNA and CDR2 is YNFKEQ. The trim removed 2 bases at V and 5 bases at J, leaving 30 bases unmatched. This CDR3 is CASSQKGRVPMTEKRGRGDTQYF. CDR3 nucleotides: TGTGCCAGCAGCCAAAAAGGTCGGGTGCCCATGACCGAAAAGCGGGGGCGGGGAGATACGCAGTATTTT.

The V gene is TRBV28, the J gene TRBJ1-1; TRBD1 is a possible D gene (6 bases). CDR1 is MDHEN, CDR2 SYDVKM, per germline. CDR3 length: 15 amino acids. Between the trimmed V and J ends, which lost 4 bases and 4 bases, there was a span of 16 bases. The CDR3 protein is CASSSLGGGGTEAFF. The CDR3, as DNA: TGTGCCAGCAGTTCCTTGGGAGGGGGTGGCACTGAAGCTTTCTTT.

V is TRBV7-3 and J is TRBJ2-3; TRBD2 aligns across 13 bases. The junction had 1 base not matched to a gene; V was cut back by 6 bases and J by 4 bases. CDR1 is SGHTA and CDR2 is FQGTGA in the germline V gene. CDR3 length: 14 amino acids. The CDR3 region is CASSTSGRADTQYF. For the CDR3, the DNA is TGTGCCAGCAGTACTAGCGGGAGGGCAGATACGCAGTATTTT.

This clone was seen more than once but under ten times. This chain joins TRBV5-6 and TRBJ1-5, with 7 bases lining up with TRBD1. Unmatched junction bases numbered 10, after V lost 4 bases and J lost 0 bases. The CDR3 has 17 residues. CDR1 is SGHDT, CDR2 YYEEEE, per germline. CDR3 region: CASSLFRGLGSNQPQHF. The CDR3 coding sequence is TGTGCCAGCAGCCTCTTTAGGGGGCTCGGTAGCAATCAGCCCCAGCATTTT.

The chain uses TRBV12-3 or TRBV12-4 and TRBJ1-2; D is perhaps TRBD1 (5 bases). Trimming stripped 2 bases from V and 7 bases from J, with 11 bases between. This CDR3 spans 13 amino acids. The CDR3 nucleotides are TGTGCCAGCAGTTTATCGGCAGGGCCTGGCTACACCTTC. Translated: CASSLSAGPGYTF.

The CDR3, as DNA: TGTGCCAGCAGCGGAGAGGGACAGCTTTTTTCACCCCTCCACTTT. Translating it yields CASSGEGQLFSPLHF. The chain combines TRBV11-2 with TRBJ1-6; 7 bases fit TRBD1. With V trimmed by 5 bases and J by 9 bases, 10 bases remained unmatched. From germline, CDR1 is SGHAT and CDR2 FQNNGV. This CDR3 contains 15 residues.

The chain joins TRBV19 to TRBJ2-7, with TRBD2 matching over 13 bases. The CDR3 is 15 residues long. V lost 3 bases, J lost 5 bases, and 4 bases stayed unmatched. Germline CDR1 reads LNHDA; CDR2 reads SQIVND (reference sequence). The DNA of the CDR3 is TGTGCCAGTAGTATTACTAGCGGGAGGGTAAACGAGCAGTACTTC. Amino acids: CASSITSGRVNEQYF.